This T cell receptor (beta chain) is from a study of cytomegalovirus exposure and HLA in healthy donors. Produced via immunoSEQ multiplex PCR; TCRdb's table is partial and in-frame only. This table has about 220,000 clones, around nine tenths appearing once. Between the trimmed V and J ends, which lost 4 bases and 9 bases, there was a span of 19 bases. The CDR3 consists of 14 residues. Germline loops: CDR1 LNHNV, CDR2 YYDKDF (reference sequence). The sequence derives from a young man in good health and CMV-seronegative. The sequenced sample consisted of PBMCs. The chain carries TRBV15 and TRBJ2-7, with D perhaps matching TRBD1 (6 bases). CDR3 nucleotide sequence: TGTGCCACCAGCACCCCGGGACAAACAAGAGGGCAGTACTTC. Translated: CATSTPGQTRGQYF.